A single sample gave rise to the 28 T cell receptor beta chains below, sequenced in a study of cytomegalovirus exposure and HLA in healthy donors (dated by TCRdb to between 2016 and 2019). Libraries came from the immunoSEQ multiplex PCR assay. For the multiplex PCR, a mixture combining 60 forward primers for TCR Vbeta segments and 13 reverse primers for TCR Jbeta segments was used. Sourced from immuneACCESS, this table was stored by TCRdb with only in-frame sequences that have V and J called. A share of the clones is absent; for the studies checked, an unresolved V gene accounts for under half, and the remainder has no known explanation. The sample includes about 120,000 clones, with roughly 80% observed a single time. The leading ten clones occupy around 5% of the sample. What was sequenced was PBMCs. Receptor source: a middle-aged man in good health and CMV-seropositive.

The V and J genes are TRBV2 and TRBJ1-2; possible D gene TRBD1, 6 bases. Trimming took 7 bases from V and 1 from J, leaving 16 bases between them. CDR1 and CDR2 (germline): SNHLY, FYNNEI. This CDR3 spans 15 amino acids. In nucleotides, the CDR3 is TGTGCCAGCACTGGAGACAGGCCTCTTAACTATGGCTACACCTTC. It specifies CASTGDRPLNYGYTF.

Only a few counts were recorded for this clone. The chain recombines TRBV5-8 with TRBJ2-5; TRBD1 agrees at 9 bases. V was pared by 4 bases and J by 4 bases, with 5 bases of the junction left unmatched. CDR1 and CDR2 from the germline V gene are SGHTS and YDEGEE. The CDR3 runs 14 residues. DNA for the CDR3: TGTGCCAGCAGCACGGGACAGGGCGGAGAGACCCAGTACTTC. The encoded protein is CASSTGQGGETQYF.

This clone was picked up a small number of times. V and J are TRBV5-1 and TRBJ2-7; 9 bases are a match to TRBD1. J gave up 6 bases and V 4 bases, and 8 bases lay outside the gene matches. The V gene's germline CDR1 is SGHRS and CDR2 YFSETQ. The CDR3 is made up of 14 amino acids. The CDR3 DNA sequence: TGCGCCAGCAGCCCCGGGACAGGGTCGCGCGAGCAGTACTTC. Translating gives CASSPGTGSREQYF.

Only a few counts were recorded for this clone. The chain couples TRBV4-2 to TRBJ2-1, with 7 bases lining up with TRBD2. CDR1 is LGHNA, CDR2 YNFKEQ, per germline. This CDR3 is 16 amino acids long. Trimming at V came to 2 bases and at J to 8 bases, leaving 12 bases not matched to a gene. The CDR3 DNA reads as TGTGCCAGCAGCCAACCCCAAAGCGGGACTAAGGATGAGCAGTTCTTC. Protein product: CASSQPQSGTKDEQFF.

This sequence joins TRBV4-1 and TRBJ2-7; D is perhaps TRBD2 (7 bases). The CDR3 sequence is 14 residues long. The germline V and J ends were trimmed by 5 bases and 3 bases, with 14 bases remaining between them. The germline gives CDR1 MGHRA, CDR2 YSYEKL. CDR3 sequence: CASSEQGGGYEQYF. In DNA form, the CDR3 reads TGCGCCAGCAGCGAACAGGGCGGGGGCTACGAGCAGTACTTC.

The chain combines TRBV18 with TRBJ2-5; TRBD1 matches 7 bases. This CDR3 is 15 amino acids long. Trimming cost V 2 bases and J 2 bases; bases outside gene matches: 5. Germline CDR1 reads KGHSH; CDR2 reads LQKENI. CDR3 DNA: TGTGCCAGCTCACCATACCAGGGGGATCAAGAGACCCAGTACTTC. Translated, it gives CASSPYQGDQETQYF.

The J gene is TRBJ2-5, the V gene TRBV27, with D perhaps matching TRBD2 (6 bases). Germline V gene lookup returns CDR1 MNHEY and CDR2 SMNVEV (reference sequence). This CDR3 region has 13 residues. The V end lost 1 base, the J end lost 4 bases, and 7 bases lay between the germline ends. The CDR3 bases are TGTGCCAGCAGTTTATTGGAGGGAGAGACCCAGTACTTC. Translation: CASSLLEGETQYF.

The V call is TRBV5-4, the J call TRBJ2-1, with 7 bases lining up with TRBD2. The CDR3 loop spans 15 amino acids. Germline V gene sequence: CDR1 SGHNT, CDR2 YYREEE (reference sequence). V gave up 2 bases and J gave up 4 bases; unmatched junction bases: 6. CDR3 in amino acids: CASSLLEGGYNEQFF. CDR3 in DNA: TGTGCCAGCAGCTTACTGGAGGGAGGGTACAATGAGCAGTTCTTC.

V usage is TRBV11-2 and J usage is TRBJ1-2; TRBD1 is a possible D gene (6 bases). V dropped 5 bases and J dropped 8 bases, with 18 bases sitting between them. There are 14 residues in the CDR3. CDR1 and CDR2 (germline): SGHAT, FQNNGV. CDR3 amino acids: CASSPNGGRLGYTF. In nucleotides, the CDR3 is TGTGCCAGCAGCCCGAACGGGGGGCGATTAGGCTACACCTTC.

CDR3 protein: CASSLAGRGNNYGYTF. The CDR3 DNA reads as TGTGCCAGCAGCTTGGCCGGAAGGGGGAATAACTATGGCTACACCTTC. The chain uses TRBV5-6 and TRBJ1-2, with D possibly being TRBD1 (6 bases). CDR3 size: 16 residues. Germline V gene lookup returns CDR1 SGHDT and CDR2 YYEEEE. V lost 0 bases and J lost 1, with 13 bases in between. Looking up the rest from reference TRBV5-6 and TRBJ1-2 gives the full variable domain: DAGVTQSPTHLIKTRGQQVTLRCSPKSGHDTVSWYQQALGQGPQFIFQYYEEEERQRGNFPDRFSGHQFPNYSSELNVNALLLGDSALYLCASSLAGRGNNYGYTFGSGTRLTVV.

This clone was picked up one time. The rearrangement uses TRBV6-1 and TRBJ1-2; TRBD1 aligns across 7 bases. Unmatched junction bases numbered 9, after V lost 7 bases and J lost 1 base. The CDR3 consists of 15 residues. Germline CDR1 reads MNHNS; CDR2 reads SASEGT. The CDR3 bases are TGTGCCAGCACAGGGGGGAGGTCCTTTAACTATGGCTACACCTTC. The encoded protein is CASTGGRSFNYGYTF.

The V and J genes are TRBV2 and TRBJ1-4; 9 nucleotides agree with TRBD1. Trimming removed 7 bases from V and 8 bases from J; junction bases left unmatched: 8. CDR3 length equals 14 residues. The germline V gene has CDR1 SNHLY and CDR2 FYNNEI. The CDR3 loop reads CASMADRGREKLFF. The CDR3, as DNA: TGTGCCAGCATGGCGGACAGGGGACGCGAAAAACTGTTTTTT.

This clone was detected only a few times. The chain combines TRBV5-1 with TRBJ2-2; 8 nucleotides line up with TRBD2. There are 16 residues in the CDR3. Germline assignment: CDR1 SGHRS and CDR2 YFSETQ. J gave up 5 bases and V 4 bases, and 10 bases lay outside the gene matches. The CDR3 nucleotides read TGCGCCAGCAGCCTTAGTTCGGGGGGGCCTACCGGGGAGCTGTTTTTT. Translated: CASSLSSGGPTGELFF.

The chain employs TRBV2 and TRBJ2-1; 7 nucleotides align to TRBD1. V dropped 5 bases and J dropped 12; count of bases not matched to a gene: 13. The CDR3 length is 14 residues. In germline, CDR1 is SNHLY, CDR2 FYNNEI. The CDR3 sequence is CASSNPGQLTVQFF. For the CDR3, the DNA is TGTGCCAGCAGTAACCCGGGACAGCTTACAGTGCAGTTCTTC.

The gene calls are TRBV29-1 and TRBJ2-4, with 8 bases identical to TRBD1. The germline V gene has CDR1 SQVTM and CDR2 ANQGSEA. The CDR3 covers 13 residues. Unmatched junction bases numbered 8, after V lost 5 bases and J lost 8 bases. CDR3 sequence (DNA): TGCAGCGTTCTACGACAGGGGTTTGACATTCAGTACTTC. Protein: CSVLRQGFDIQYF.

The chain links TRBV30 to TRBJ1-6; TRBD1 agrees at 7 bases. Per the germline V gene, CDR1 is GTSNPN and CDR2 is SVGIG (reference sequence). The CDR3 sequence is 15 residues long. V shed 3 bases and J 7 bases; nucleotides not matched to a gene: 9. CDR3 sequence: CAWRGEDRTNSPLHF. The CDR3 DNA sequence: TGTGCCTGGAGGGGGGAGGACAGGACGAATTCACCCCTCCACTTT.

This clone was recorded a few times. The chain is built from TRBV7-2 and TRBJ2-5; TRBD2 matches 8 bases. Germline assignment: CDR1 SGHTA and CDR2 FQGNSA. The V and J ends lost 4 bases and 5 bases, in that order; junction bases with no gene match: 6. The CDR3 sequence is 14 residues long. CDR3 in DNA: TGTGCCAGCAGCTCAGGACTAGCCATGGAGACCCAGTACTTC. This translates into CASSSGLAMETQYF.

The genes are TRBV2 and TRBJ1-2; 8 nucleotides align to TRBD1. The CDR3 covers 16 residues. With 5 bases clipped from V and 4 bases from J, the junction kept 12 bases outside the gene matches. The germline CDR1 and CDR2 sequences are SNHLY and FYNNEI. In nucleotides, the CDR3 is TGTGCCAGCAGTACTTCCGACAGGGGAACCTTCTATGGCTACACCTTC. It codes for CASSTSDRGTFYGYTF.

The rearrangement links TRBV7-9 to TRBJ1-6; possible D gene TRBD1, 6 bases. V gave up 5 bases and J gave up 6 bases, with 14 bases separating them. Germline assignment: CDR1 SEHNR and CDR2 FQNEAQ (reference sequence). The CDR3 sequence is 15 residues long. The CDR3 spells CASSRVDSVNSPLHF. The DNA of the CDR3 is TGTGCCAGCAGCCGAGTGGACAGCGTTAATTCACCCCTCCACTTT.

This clone was counted at least ten times. This rearrangement joins TRBV10-2 to TRBJ2-3; maybe TRBD2 (6 bases). Trimming took off 0 bases at V and 5 bases at J, with 15 bases between the two ends. CDR1 and CDR2 from the germline V gene are WSHSY and SAAADI. The CDR3 runs 16 residues. The CDR3 nucleotides are TGCGCCAGCAGTGAGTCGACAGCGCGGGATGGAGATACGCAGTATTTT. Protein: CASSESTARDGDTQYF.

DNA of the CDR3: TGTGCCAGCAGTGGGACTAGCGGAGGGGCAGATACGCAGTATTTT. Its protein is CASSGTSGGADTQYF. The chain joins TRBV6-6 to TRBJ2-3; 11 nucleotides agree with TRBD2. Germline trimming cut 5 bases from V and 4 bases from J; bases unmatched to any gene: 5. The CDR3 has 15 residues. Germline CDR1 and CDR2: MNHNY and SVGAGI (reference sequence).

The chain links TRBV27 to TRBJ2-5, with 8 positions matching TRBD2. The CDR3 totals 13 residues. Trimming removed 5 bases from V and 5 bases from J; junction bases left unmatched: 4. The V gene's germline CDR1 is MNHEY and CDR2 SMNVEV (reference sequence). The CDR3 is CASSRGGGETQYF. The CDR3 coding sequence is TGTGCCAGCAGTCGGGGGGGCGGGGAGACCCAGTACTTC.

The chain has TRBV5-6 and TRBJ1-4; TRBD1 matches at 9 bases. V was pared by 4 bases and J by 2 bases, with 6 bases of the junction left unmatched. The CDR3 consists of 16 residues. Germline V lookup: CDR1 SGHDT, CDR2 YYEEEE. CDR3 amino acids: CASSHGQGLTNEKLFF. CDR3 DNA sequence: TGTGCCAGCAGCCACGGACAGGGGTTGACTAATGAAAAACTGTTTTTT.

V and J are TRBV6-6 and TRBJ1-2; a weak D match, TRBD1 (6 bases). This CDR3 spans 14 amino acids. The germline CDR1 and CDR2 sequences are MNHNY and SVGAGI (reference sequence). V gave up 6 bases and J gave up 4 bases, with 15 bases separating them. The CDR3 DNA follows: TGTGCCAGCAGGGAGGACAGAAGCCTCTATGGCTACACCTTC. Translation: CASREDRSLYGYTF.

The chain employs TRBV6-4 and TRBJ1-6; perhaps TRBD1 as D (5 bases). Looked up from germline, CDR1 is MRHNA and CDR2 is SNTAGT. The ends were cut back, 6 bases at V and 5 bases at J, with 14 bases in the middle. The CDR3 is 15 amino acids. This CDR3 is CASSETSGNNSPLHF. The CDR3 DNA reads as TGTGCCAGCAGCGAAACGTCAGGGAATAATTCACCCCTCCACTTT.

The chain carries TRBV7-2 and TRBJ1-3; 10 nucleotides match TRBD1. Trimming at V came to 5 bases and at J to 4 bases, leaving 5 bases not matched to a gene. The CDR3 runs 15 residues. Germline V gene sequence: CDR1 SGHTA, CDR2 FQGNSA. Written as DNA, the CDR3 is TGTGCCAGCAGCGCGGGACAGGGGATCGGAAACACCATATATTTT. This gives the protein CASSAGQGIGNTIYF.

This rearrangement joins TRBV11-2 to TRBJ2-5, with D perhaps matching TRBD1 (7 bases). Germline CDR1 reads SGHAT; CDR2 reads FQNNGV. The length of the CDR3 is 15 residues. Trimming took 5 bases from V and 1 from J, leaving 14 bases between them. The DNA for the CDR3 is TGTGCCAGCAGCCCAAGACAGGGACTCCAAGAGACCCAGTACTTC. It is translated as CASSPRQGLQETQYF.

The gene calls are TRBV6-1 and TRBJ1-2, with 10 nucleotides matching TRBD1. CDR1 MNHNS and CDR2 SASEGT come from the germline V gene. Trimming at V came to 8 bases and at J to 7 bases, leaving 4 bases not matched to a gene. This CDR3 has 12 residues. This CDR3 is CASSDRGGGYTF. The CDR3 region has the DNA TGTGCCAGCTCGGACAGGGGGGGTGGCTACACCTTC.